This is a list of T cell receptor beta chains from one sample in a study of blood T cell repertoires in COVID-19. Clones were sequenced by immunoSEQ multiplex PCR, and TCRdb holds only the in-frame ones, with some missing. The data hold some 290,000 clones, with about 90% observed a single time. The specimen was peripheral blood. All receptors come from a woman in her 30s with COVID-19, enrolled during active disease. CDR3s include the opening cysteine and the closing phenylalanine or tryptophan. D genes are given only for firm matches. The size of a clone is reported for some rows only, either as once, few or many, or as a class for expanded clones.

j_gene,abundance,d_gene,v_gene,CDR3aa
TRBJ1-5,NA,NA,TRBV18,CASSLTENSNQPQHF
TRBJ2-1,once,NA,TRBV3-1/TRBV3-2,CASSQFLTSEQFF
TRBJ2-3,NA,TRBD2,TRBV19,CASSQPGLARDTQYF
TRBJ1-3,NA,TRBD1,TRBV7-2,CASSTTGSSGNTIYF
TRBJ1-1,NA,NA,TRBV5-1,CASSPLVETEAFF
TRBJ1-3,few,NA,TRBV5-1,CASSAQVFSGNTIYF
TRBJ2-5,NA,TRBD2,TRBV25-1,CASSRGVKETQYF
TRBJ1-1,NA,NA,TRBV19,CASSMWGGTEAFF
TRBJ1-5,NA,NA,TRBV21-1,CASSKRETGNQPQHF
TRBJ1-4,NA,NA,TRBV6-5,CASSSTTGTNEKLFF
TRBJ2-1,NA,TRBD2,TRBV5-4,CASSLGLAGGLYNEQFF
TRBJ1-5,NA,TRBD1,TRBV19,CASTDRSNQPQHF
TRBJ2-2,once,TRBD1,TRBV15,CATSRRQGAVFF
TRBJ2-7,few,TRBD1,TRBV2,CASKDRAYEQYF
TRBJ2-5,NA,NA,TRBV5-1,CASSPFGETQYF
TRBJ2-5,NA,NA,TRBV7-6,CASSSRYEIPKETQYF
TRBJ2-2,NA,TRBD2,TRBV4-2,CASSSSGGGSGELFF
TRBJ1-2,NA,NA,TRBV4-2,CASSQDQGRVNYGYTF
TRBJ1-5,NA,NA,TRBV7-8,CASGGTGNQPQHF
TRBJ1-2,NA,NA,TRBV7-2,CASSFTADYGYTF
TRBJ2-7,NA,TRBD2,TRBV27,CASGRGPYYEQYF
TRBJ1-1,once,NA,TRBV5-1,CASSGGFGGLSEAFF
TRBJ1-2,NA,TRBD1,TRBV5-1,CASSLGQVYGYTF
TRBJ1-2,NA,NA,TRBV14,CASSRTGNPDYGYTF
TRBJ2-2,NA,NA,TRBV29-1,CSVEGSGTNTGELFF
TRBJ1-3,NA,NA,TRBV2,CASSSGISGNTIYF
TRBJ2-7,NA,TRBD2,TRBV30,CAWSVASGTYEQYF
TRBJ1-2,NA,NA,TRBV6-5,CASSPNGRGYGYTF
TRBJ1-5,NA,NA,TRBV3-1/TRBV3-2,CASSPARSAQPQHF